The T cell receptor beta chain described here comes from a study of response to subunit inactivated influenza vaccine. TCRdb reprocessed the RT-PCR reads with MiXCR, giving one entry per CDR3 protein. The repertoire holds about 700,000 distinct CDR3 sequences, around 14% seen once, with 5.5% to 8% in the top ten. V lost 5 bases and J 2 bases, leaving 13 bases between the germline ends. CDR1 MNHEY and CDR2 SVGEGT come from the germline V gene. CDR3 size: 15 residues. Comments on this clonotype: Its antigen remains unknown.

Whole-study results and caveats: Seasonal influenza vaccination, on each occasion, was suggested by the authors to recruit few new T cells.

The V gene is TRBV6-2 or TRBV6-3, the J gene TRBJ1-5, with D tentatively TRBD1 (5 bases). This sequence was found in a man aged 50-60 years who received an inactivated influenza vaccine. Source: PBMCs from blood, taken less than 15 days before vaccination. CDR3 DNA: TGTGCCAGCAGTCCGTATCGGGACGGCAATCAGCCCCAGCATTTT. It is translated as CASSPYRDGNQPQHF.